Here is one T cell receptor beta chain with its context. Its antigen is undetermined. This sample is drawn from a study of cytomegalovirus exposure and HLA in healthy donors. Overall study context: Of fewer than 450 genotyped donors, roughly 86% clustered with self-reported Caucasian donors. Findings and caveats of the study: Sequencing depth across donors, presence/absence analyses assumed, was roughly uniform. When analyzed later, a missense DCLRE1C variant was found to be linked to TCR beta V- and J-gene trimming.

The PCR ran on 60 Vbeta and 13 Jbeta primers. The authors' processing: As a later analysis found, there were roughly 80 million unique TCR beta chains, of which roughly 11 million were shared. Sequenced by immunoSEQ multiplex PCR; TCRdb stores in-frame clones only, minus some. That table gives V, J and clone size, and the DNA gave D and trimming. The sample contains 160,000 or so clones, 80% of which appear only once. This CDR3 is 14 amino acids long. Per germline, CDR1 KGHSH and CDR2 LQKENI. Trimming left V 3 bases short and J 3 bases short, with 9 bases between. The clonotype comes from a male donor in good health and CMV-seropositive. The V gene is TRBV18, the J gene TRBJ1-5, with no clear D. Material: PBMCs. CDR3 in amino acids: CASSPASANQPQHF. The CDR3 nucleotides are TGTGCCAGCTCACCGGCCAGCGCCAATCAGCCCCAGCATTTT.